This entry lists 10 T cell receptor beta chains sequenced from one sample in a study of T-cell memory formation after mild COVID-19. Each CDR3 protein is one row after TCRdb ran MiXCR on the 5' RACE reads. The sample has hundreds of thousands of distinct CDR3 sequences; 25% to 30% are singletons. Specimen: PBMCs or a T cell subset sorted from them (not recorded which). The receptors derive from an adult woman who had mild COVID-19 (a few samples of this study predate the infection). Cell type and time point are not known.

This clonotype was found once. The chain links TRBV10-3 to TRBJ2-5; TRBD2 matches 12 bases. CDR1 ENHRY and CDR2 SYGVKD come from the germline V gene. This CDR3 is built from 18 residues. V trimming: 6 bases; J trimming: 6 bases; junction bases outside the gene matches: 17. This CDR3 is CAISPDGASGGAKKTQYF. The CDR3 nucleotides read TGTGCCATCAGCCCCGACGGGGCTAGCGGGGGGGCTAAGAAGACCCAGTACTTC.

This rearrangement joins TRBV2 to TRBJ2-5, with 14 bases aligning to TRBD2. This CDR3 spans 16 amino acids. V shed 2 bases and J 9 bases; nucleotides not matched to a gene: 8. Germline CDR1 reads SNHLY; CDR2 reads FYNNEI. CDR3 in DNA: TGTGCCAGCAGTGAACGACTAGCGGGAGGGCCGGGGGCCCAGTACTTC. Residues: CASSERLAGGPGAQYF.

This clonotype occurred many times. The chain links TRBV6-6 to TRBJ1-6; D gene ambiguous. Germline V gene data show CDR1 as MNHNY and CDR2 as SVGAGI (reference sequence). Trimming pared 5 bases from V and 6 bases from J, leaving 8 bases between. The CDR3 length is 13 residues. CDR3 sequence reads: CASSDGLNSPLHF. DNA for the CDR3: TGTGCCAGCAGTGACGGGCTTAATTCACCCCTCCACTTT.

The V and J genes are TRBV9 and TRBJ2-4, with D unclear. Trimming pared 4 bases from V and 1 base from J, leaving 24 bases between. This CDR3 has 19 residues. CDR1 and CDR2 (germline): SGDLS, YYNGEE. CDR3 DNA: TGTGCCAGCAGCTCTACTCCGGTGGCATGGGCCCCTGCCAAAAACATTCAGTACTTC. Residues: CASSSTPVAWAPAKNIQYF.

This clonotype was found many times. This chain's CDR3 is CASSLGNIQYF. CDR3 nucleotides: TGTGCCAGCAGTTTGGGTAACATTCAGTACTTC. This rearrangement joins TRBV12-3 or TRBV12-4 to TRBJ2-4; the D is unclear. CDR3 length: 11 residues. With 3 bases removed from V and 7 bases from J, the gap between germline ends came to 4 bases.

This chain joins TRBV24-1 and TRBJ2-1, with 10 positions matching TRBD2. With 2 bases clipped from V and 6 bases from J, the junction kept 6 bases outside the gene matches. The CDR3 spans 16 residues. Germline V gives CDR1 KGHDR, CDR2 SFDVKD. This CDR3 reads CATSDSLAGALNEQFF. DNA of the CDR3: TGTGCCACCAGTGATTCCCTAGCGGGAGCCCTCAATGAGCAGTTCTTC.

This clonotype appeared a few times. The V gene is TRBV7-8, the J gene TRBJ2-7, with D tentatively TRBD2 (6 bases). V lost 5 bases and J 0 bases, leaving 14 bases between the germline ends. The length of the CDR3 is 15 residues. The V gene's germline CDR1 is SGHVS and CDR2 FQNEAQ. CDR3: CASSLQLANSYEQYF. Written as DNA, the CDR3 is TGTGCCAGCAGCCTCCAACTAGCAAACTCCTACGAGCAGTACTTC. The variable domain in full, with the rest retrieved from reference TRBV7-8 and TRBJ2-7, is GAGVSQSPRYKVAKRGQDVALRCDPISGHVSLFWYQQALGQGPEFLTYFQNEAQLDKSGLPSDRFFAERPEGSVSTLKIQRTQQEDSAVYLCASSLQLANSYEQYFGPGTRLTVT.

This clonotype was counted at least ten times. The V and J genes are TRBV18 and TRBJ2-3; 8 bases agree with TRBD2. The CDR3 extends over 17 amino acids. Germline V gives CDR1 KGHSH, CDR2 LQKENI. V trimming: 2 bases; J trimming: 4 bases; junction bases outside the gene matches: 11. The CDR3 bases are TGTGCCAGCTCACCAGCTCGAAGAGCGGGAGAATCAGATACGCAGTATTTT. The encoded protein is CASSPARRAGESDTQYF.

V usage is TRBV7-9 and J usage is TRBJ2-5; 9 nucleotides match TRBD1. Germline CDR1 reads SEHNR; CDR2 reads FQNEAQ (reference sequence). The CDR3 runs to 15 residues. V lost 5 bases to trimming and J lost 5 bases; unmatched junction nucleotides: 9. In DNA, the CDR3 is TGTGCCAGCAGCGTCCTTACAGGGGGCGTGGAGACCCAGTACTTC. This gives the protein CASSVLTGGVETQYF.

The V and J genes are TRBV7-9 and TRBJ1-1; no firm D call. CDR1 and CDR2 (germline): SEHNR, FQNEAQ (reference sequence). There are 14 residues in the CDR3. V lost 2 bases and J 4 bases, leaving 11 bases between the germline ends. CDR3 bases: TGTGCCAGCAGCTTACTGCAGGCGGGCACTGAAGCTTTCTTT. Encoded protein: CASSLLQAGTEAFF.